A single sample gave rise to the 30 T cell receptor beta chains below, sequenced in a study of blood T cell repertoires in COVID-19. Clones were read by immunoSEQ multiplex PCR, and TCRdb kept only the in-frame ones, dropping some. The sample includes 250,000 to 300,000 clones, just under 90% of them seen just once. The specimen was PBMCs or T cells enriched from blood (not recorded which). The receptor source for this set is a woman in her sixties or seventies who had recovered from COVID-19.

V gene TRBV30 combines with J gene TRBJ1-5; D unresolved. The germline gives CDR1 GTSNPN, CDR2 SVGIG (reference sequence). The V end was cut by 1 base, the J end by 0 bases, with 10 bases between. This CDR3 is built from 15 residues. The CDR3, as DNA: TGTGCCTGGAGTGAGAGGCAGCATAGCAATCAGCCCCAGCATTTT. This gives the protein CAWSERQHSNQPQHF.

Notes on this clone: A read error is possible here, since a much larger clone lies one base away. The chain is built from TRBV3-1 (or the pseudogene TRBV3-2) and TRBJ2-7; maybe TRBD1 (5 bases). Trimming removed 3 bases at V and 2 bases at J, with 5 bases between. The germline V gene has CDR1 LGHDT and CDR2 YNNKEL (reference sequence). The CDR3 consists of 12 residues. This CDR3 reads CASSQTAYEQYF. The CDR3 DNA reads TGTGCCAGCAGCCAGACAGCCTACGAGCAGTACTTC.

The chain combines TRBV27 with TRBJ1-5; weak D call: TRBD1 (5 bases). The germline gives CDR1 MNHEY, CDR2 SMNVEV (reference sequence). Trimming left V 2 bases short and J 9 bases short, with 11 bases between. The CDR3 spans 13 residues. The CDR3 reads CASSLDSWRPQHF. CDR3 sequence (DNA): TGTGCCAGCAGTTTAGACAGTTGGCGGCCCCAGCATTTT.

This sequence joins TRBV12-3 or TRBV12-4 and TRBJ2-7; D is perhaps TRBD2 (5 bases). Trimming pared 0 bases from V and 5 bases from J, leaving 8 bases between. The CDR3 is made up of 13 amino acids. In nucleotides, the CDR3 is TGTGCCAGCAGTTTAGCGGAGGAAGACGAGCAGTACTTC. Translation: CASSLAEEDEQYF.

CDR3 nucleotide sequence: TGTGCCAGCAGCCAGTCGGAAACTAGCGGCACCGGGGAGCTGTTTTTT. Its translation: CASSQSETSGTGELFF. The V and J genes are TRBV4-2 and TRBJ2-2; 8 bases match TRBD2. The germline V gene has CDR1 LGHNA and CDR2 YNFKEQ. This CDR3 spans 16 amino acids. The ends lost 3 bases at V and 4 bases at J; junction bases unmatched: 7.

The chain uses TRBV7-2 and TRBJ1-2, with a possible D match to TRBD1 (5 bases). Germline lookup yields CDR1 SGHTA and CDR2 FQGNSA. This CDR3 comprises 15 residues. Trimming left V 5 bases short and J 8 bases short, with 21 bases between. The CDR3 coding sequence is TGTGCCAGCAGCCACGAATTCCCGGGGGAGGGAGGCTACACCTTC. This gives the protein CASSHEFPGEGGYTF.

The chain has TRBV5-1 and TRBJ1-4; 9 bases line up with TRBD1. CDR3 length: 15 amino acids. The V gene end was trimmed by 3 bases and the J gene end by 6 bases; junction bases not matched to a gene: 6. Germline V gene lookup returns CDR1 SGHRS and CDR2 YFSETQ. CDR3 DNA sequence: TGCGCCAGCAGCTCCATTACAGGGGGCGATGAAAAACTGTTTTTT. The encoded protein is CASSSITGGDEKLFF.

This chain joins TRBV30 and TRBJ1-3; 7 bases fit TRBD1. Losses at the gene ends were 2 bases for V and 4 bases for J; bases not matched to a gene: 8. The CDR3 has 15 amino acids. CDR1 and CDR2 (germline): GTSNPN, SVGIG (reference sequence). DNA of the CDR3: TGTGCCTGGAGTCGACAGGGTGTGAGGGGAAACACCATATATTTT. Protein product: CAWSRQGVRGNTIYF.

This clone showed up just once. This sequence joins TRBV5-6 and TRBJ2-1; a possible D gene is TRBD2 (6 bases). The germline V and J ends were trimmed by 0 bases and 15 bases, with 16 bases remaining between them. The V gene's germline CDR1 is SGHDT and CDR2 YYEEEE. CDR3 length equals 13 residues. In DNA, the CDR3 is TGTGCCAGCAGCTTGGCTAACGCGGGGTGGCCGTTCTTC. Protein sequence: CASSLANAGWPFF.

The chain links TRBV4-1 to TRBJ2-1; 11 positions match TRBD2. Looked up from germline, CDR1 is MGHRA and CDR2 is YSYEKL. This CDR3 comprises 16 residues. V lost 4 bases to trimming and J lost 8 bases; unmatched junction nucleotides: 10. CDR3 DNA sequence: TGCGCCAGCAGCCCTCCTGGTAGCGGGGGGGGGCATGAGCAGTTCTTC. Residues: CASSPPGSGGGHEQFF.

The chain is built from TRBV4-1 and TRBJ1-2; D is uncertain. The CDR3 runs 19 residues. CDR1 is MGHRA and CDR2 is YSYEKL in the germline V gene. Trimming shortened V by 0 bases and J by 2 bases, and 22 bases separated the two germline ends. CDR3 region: CASSQDRVGVAYGNYGYTF. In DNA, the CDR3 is TGCGCCAGCAGCCAAGATAGGGTCGGGGTCGCTTATGGAAACTATGGCTACACCTTC.

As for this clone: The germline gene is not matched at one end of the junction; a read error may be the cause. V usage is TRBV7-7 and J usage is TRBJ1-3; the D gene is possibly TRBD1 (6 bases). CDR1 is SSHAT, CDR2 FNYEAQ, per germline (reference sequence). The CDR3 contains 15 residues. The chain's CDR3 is CASSRDTSSGNTIYF. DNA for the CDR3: TGTGCTAGCAGCCGGGACACCAGCTCTGGAAACACCATATATTTT.

The CDR3 DNA is TGCAGCCCTCAAACTCGGGTCCCCGGGACAGACACCTGGCGGGATCAGCCCCAGCATTTT. It translates to CSPQTRVPGTDTWRDQPQHF. The genes are TRBV29-1 and TRBJ1-5, with 7 bases fitting TRBD1. The CDR3 has 20 amino acids. Germline assignment: CDR1 SQVTM and CDR2 ANQGSEA. Trimming took 8 bases from V and 5 from J; bases not matched to a gene: 30.

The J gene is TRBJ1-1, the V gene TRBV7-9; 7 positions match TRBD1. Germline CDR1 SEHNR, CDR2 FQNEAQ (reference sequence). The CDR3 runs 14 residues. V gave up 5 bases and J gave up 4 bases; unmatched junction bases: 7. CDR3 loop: CASSTWDRTTEAFF. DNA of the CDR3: TGTGCCAGCAGCACCTGGGACAGAACCACTGAAGCTTTCTTT.

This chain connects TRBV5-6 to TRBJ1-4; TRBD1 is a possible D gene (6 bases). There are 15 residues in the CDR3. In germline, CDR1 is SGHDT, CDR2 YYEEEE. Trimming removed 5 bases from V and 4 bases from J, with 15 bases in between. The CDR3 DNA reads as TGTGCCAGCAGGCTATCCGGGACAATTAATGAAAAACTGTTTTTT. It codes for CASRLSGTINEKLFF. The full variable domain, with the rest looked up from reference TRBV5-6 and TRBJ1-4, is DAGVTQSPTHLIKTRGQQVTLRCSPKSGHDTVSWYQQALGQGPQFIFQYYEEEERQRGNFPDRFSGHQFPNYSSELNVNALLLGDSALYLCASRLSGTINEKLFFGSGTQLSVL.

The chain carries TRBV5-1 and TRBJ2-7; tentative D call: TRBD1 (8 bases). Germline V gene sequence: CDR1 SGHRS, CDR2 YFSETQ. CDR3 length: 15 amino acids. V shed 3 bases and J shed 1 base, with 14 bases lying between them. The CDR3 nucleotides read TGCGCCAGCAGCTCCGCGGGGGACAGGTCCTACGAGCAGTACTTC. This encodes CASSSAGDRSYEQYF.

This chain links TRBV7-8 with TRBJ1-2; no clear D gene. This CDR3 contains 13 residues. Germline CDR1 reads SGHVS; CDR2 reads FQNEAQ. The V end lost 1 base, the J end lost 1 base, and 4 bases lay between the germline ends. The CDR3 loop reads CASSLGLNYGYTF. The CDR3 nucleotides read TGTGCCAGCAGCTTAGGGCTTAACTATGGCTACACCTTC.

As DNA, the CDR3 is TGTGCCGCTTCTAGTTCTGGGGCCAACGTCCTGACTTTC. Its translation: CAASSSGANVLTF. This chain connects TRBV3-1 (or the pseudogene TRBV3-2) to TRBJ2-6; D remains unclear. This CDR3 region has 13 residues. V lost 11 bases and J 1 base, leaving 9 bases between the germline ends. CDR1 is LGHDT and CDR2 is YNNKEL in the germline V gene (reference sequence).

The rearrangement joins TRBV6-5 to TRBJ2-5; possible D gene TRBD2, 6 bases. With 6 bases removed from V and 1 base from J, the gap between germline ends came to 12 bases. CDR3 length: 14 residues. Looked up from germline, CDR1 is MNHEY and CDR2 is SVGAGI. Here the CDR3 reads CASSIGGAQETQYF. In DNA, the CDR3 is TGTGCCAGCAGCATAGGAGGGGCCCAAGAGACCCAGTACTTC.

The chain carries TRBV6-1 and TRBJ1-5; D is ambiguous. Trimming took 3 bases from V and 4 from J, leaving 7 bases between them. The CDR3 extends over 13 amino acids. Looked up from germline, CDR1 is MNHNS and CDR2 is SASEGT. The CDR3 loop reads CASSDPQNQPQHF. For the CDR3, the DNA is TGTGCCAGCAGTGACCCCCAAAATCAGCCCCAGCATTTT.

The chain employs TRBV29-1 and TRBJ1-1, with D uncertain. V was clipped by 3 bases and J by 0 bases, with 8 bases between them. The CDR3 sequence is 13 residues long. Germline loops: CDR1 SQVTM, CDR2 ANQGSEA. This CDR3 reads CSVEARMNTEAFF. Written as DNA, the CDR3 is TGCAGCGTTGAGGCCAGAATGAACACTGAAGCTTTCTTT. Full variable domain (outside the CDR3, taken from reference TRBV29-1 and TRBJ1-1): SAVISQKPSRDICQRGTSLTIQCQVDSQVTMMFWYRQQPGQSLTLIATANQGSEATYESGFVIDKFPISRPNLTFSTLTVSNMSPEDSSIYLCSVEARMNTEAFFGQGTRLTVV.

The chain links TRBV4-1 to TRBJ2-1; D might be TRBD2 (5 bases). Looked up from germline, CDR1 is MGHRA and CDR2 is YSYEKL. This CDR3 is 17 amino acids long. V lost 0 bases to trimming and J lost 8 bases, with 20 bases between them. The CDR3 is CASSQEPSGSLVDEQFF. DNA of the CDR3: TGCGCCAGCAGCCAAGAACCTTCGGGAAGTCTTGTGGATGAGCAGTTCTTC.

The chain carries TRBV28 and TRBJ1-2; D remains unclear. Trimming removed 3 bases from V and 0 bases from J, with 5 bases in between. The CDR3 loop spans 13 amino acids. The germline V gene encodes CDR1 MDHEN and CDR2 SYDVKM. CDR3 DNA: TGTGCCAGCAGTTTCCGTACTAACTATGGCTACACCTTC. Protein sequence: CASSFRTNYGYTF.

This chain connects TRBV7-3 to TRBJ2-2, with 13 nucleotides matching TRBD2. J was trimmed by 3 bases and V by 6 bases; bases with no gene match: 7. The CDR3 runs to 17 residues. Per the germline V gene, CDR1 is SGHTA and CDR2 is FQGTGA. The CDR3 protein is CASRPLGLAGDTGELFF. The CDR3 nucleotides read TGTGCCAGCAGACCTCTTGGACTAGCGGGGGACACCGGGGAGCTGTTTTTT.

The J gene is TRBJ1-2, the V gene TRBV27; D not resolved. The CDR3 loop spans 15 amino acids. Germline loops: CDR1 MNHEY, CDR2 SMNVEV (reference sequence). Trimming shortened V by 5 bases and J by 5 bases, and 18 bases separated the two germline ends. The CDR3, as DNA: TGTGCCAGCAGTATCTGGGCAGATAACTTTTATGGCTACACCTTC. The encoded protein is CASSIWADNFYGYTF.

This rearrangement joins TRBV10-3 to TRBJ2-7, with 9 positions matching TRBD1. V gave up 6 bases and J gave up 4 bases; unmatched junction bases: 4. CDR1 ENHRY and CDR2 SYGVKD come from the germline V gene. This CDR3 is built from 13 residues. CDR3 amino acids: CAIRLTGGYEQYF. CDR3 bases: TGTGCCATCAGACTGACAGGGGGATACGAGCAGTACTTC.

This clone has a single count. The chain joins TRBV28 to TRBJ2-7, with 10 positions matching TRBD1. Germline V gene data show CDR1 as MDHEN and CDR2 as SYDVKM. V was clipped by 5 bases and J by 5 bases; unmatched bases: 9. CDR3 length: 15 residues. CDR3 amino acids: CASSDTGQGFNEQYF. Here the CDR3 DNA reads TGTGCCAGCAGTGACACGGGACAGGGGTTCAACGAGCAGTACTTC.

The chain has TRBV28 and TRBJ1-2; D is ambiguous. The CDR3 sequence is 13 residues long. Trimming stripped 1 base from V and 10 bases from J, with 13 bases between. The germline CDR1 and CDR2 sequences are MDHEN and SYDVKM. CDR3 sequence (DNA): TGTGCCAGCAGTTTATCGGTGAGAGAAACCTACACCTTC. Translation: CASSLSVRETYTF.

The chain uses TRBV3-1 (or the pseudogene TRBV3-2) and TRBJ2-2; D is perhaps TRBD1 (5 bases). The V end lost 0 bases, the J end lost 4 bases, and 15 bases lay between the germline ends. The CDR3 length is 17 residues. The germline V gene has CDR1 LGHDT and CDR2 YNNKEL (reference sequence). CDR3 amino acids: CASSQEIPGFGTGELFF. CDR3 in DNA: TGTGCCAGCAGCCAAGAGATCCCAGGGTTTGGCACCGGGGAGCTGTTTTTT.

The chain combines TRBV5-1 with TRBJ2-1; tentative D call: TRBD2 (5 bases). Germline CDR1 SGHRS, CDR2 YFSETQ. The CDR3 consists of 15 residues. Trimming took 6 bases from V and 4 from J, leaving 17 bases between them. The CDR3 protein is CASIGSGKSYNEQFF. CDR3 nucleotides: TGCGCCAGCATCGGATCGGGGAAGAGTTACAATGAGCAGTTCTTC.